These T cell receptor beta chains were read from a single sample in a study of Ad26.COV2.S vaccination and SARS-CoV-2 variants. Sequencing used immunoSEQ multiplex PCR; TCRdb keeps in-frame clones, though not all of them. The sample has about 350,000 clones, more than 85% seen once. The material was peripheral blood, obtained in a trial of Ad26.COV2.S vaccine versus placebo. Receptors originate from a person between 18 and 65 years old who received the Ad26.COV2.S COVID-19 vaccine or a placebo. CDR3s include the opening cysteine and the closing phenylalanine or tryptophan. Fields, in order: CDR3 DNA, CDR3 protein, D gene, V gene, clone size, J gene. D genes are given only for firm matches. Rows may omit the clone size; those that give it use once, few, many or a size class.

DNA: TGTGCCAGCAGTGCCCGGCAGGGGCGGCGTAATATGAACACTGAAGCTTTCTTT
CDR3: CASSARQGRRNMNTEAFF
D: NA
V: TRBV6-2/TRBV6-3
size: NA
J: TRBJ1-1

DNA: TGTGCCAGCAGTTTAAAGGTTGACTATGGCTACACCTTC
CDR3: CASSLKVDYGYTF
D: NA
V: TRBV27
size: NA
J: TRBJ1-2

DNA: TGTGCCAGCAGCTTTCTTGGGTCCCCTAACTATGGCTACACCTTC
CDR3: CASSFLGSPNYGYTF
D: NA
V: TRBV5-4
size: NA
J: TRBJ1-2

DNA: TGTGCCAGCAGTTCCCGGGTCAATCAGCCCCAGCATTTT
CDR3: CASSSRVNQPQHF
D: NA
V: TRBV28
size: NA
J: TRBJ1-5

DNA: TGTGCCAGCAGCTTATCAAGAGCGGGAGTCGAAGATACGCAGTATTTT
CDR3: CASSLSRAGVEDTQYF
D: TRBD2
V: TRBV7-6
size: NA
J: TRBJ2-3

DNA: TGTGCCAGCAGCTTGCTGGGGACCTACGAGCAGTACTTC
CDR3: CASSLLGTYEQYF
D: NA
V: TRBV5-5
size: NA
J: TRBJ2-7

DNA: TGCGCCAGCAGAGGCGCTAACAATGAGCAGTTCTTC
CDR3: CASRGANNEQFF
D: NA
V: TRBV5-1
size: NA
J: TRBJ2-1

DNA: TGCGCCAGCAGCCAGTCATTGGGGTCAATTGCCGAGGATGGCTACACCTTC
CDR3: CASSQSLGSIAEDGYTF
D: NA
V: TRBV4-1
size: once
J: TRBJ1-2

DNA: TGTGCCAGCAAGGGACAACGCAATCAGCCCCAGCATTTT
CDR3: CASKGQRNQPQHF
D: NA
V: TRBV12-3/TRBV12-4
size: NA
J: TRBJ1-5

DNA: TGCAGCGCCCGGGACAGCGGGGCCTACGAGCAGTACTTC
CDR3: CSARDSGAYEQYF
D: NA
V: TRBV29-1
size: NA
J: TRBJ2-7

DNA: TGTGCCAGCAGCTTAGAGGGCAGGGACAATCAGCCCCAGCATTTT
CDR3: CASSLEGRDNQPQHF
D: NA
V: TRBV7-2
size: NA
J: TRBJ1-5

DNA: TGTGCCAGCAGTGAAATAAGGACCGGCTACACCTTC
CDR3: CASSEIRTGYTF
D: NA
V: TRBV2
size: once
J: TRBJ1-2

DNA: TGTGCCAGCAGTTTGTCTCGGGCCGTAAATGAAAAACTGTTTTTT
CDR3: CASSLSRAVNEKLFF
D: NA
V: TRBV27
size: NA
J: TRBJ1-4

DNA: TGTGCCAGTACCCCGGGGAATAGCGGCTACAATGAGCAGTTCTTC
CDR3: CASTPGNSGYNEQFF
D: NA
V: TRBV19
size: NA
J: TRBJ2-1

DNA: TGTGCCACCAGTCAACTAGCGGGAGTTGAGCAGTTCTTC
CDR3: CATSQLAGVEQFF
D: TRBD2
V: TRBV24-1
size: NA
J: TRBJ2-1

DNA: TGTGCCAGCAGCGTAGATTCGGGAGCGGGTTACAATGAGCAGTTCTTC
CDR3: CASSVDSGAGYNEQFF
D: NA
V: TRBV9
size: NA
J: TRBJ2-1

DNA: TGTGCCAGCAGTTACTTTCGGGGGACGGGCACCGGGGAGCTGTTTTTT
CDR3: CASSYFRGTGTGELFF
D: NA
V: TRBV6-5
size: NA
J: TRBJ2-2

DNA: TGTGCCAGCAGAATTGACAGGGGAGCTGGAAACACCATATATTTT
CDR3: CASRIDRGAGNTIYF
D: TRBD1
V: TRBV6-5
size: NA
J: TRBJ1-3

DNA: TGTGCCAGCAGCTTAGAGACAGGTTCTGGAAACACCATATATTTT
CDR3: CASSLETGSGNTIYF
D: NA
V: TRBV7-2
size: once
J: TRBJ1-3

DNA: TGTGCCAGCAGCTTAGGGTATGAGACCCAGTACTTC
CDR3: CASSLGYETQYF
D: NA
V: TRBV7-2
size: NA
J: TRBJ2-5

DNA: TGTGCCAGCAGCCGAGGGATGCTTTTAGGCAGTTCCTACGAGCAGTACTTC
CDR3: CASSRGMLLGSSYEQYF
D: NA
V: TRBV14
size: few
J: TRBJ2-7

DNA: TGTGCCAGTAGTAATAACAGGGGCGACGAGCAGTACTTC
CDR3: CASSNNRGDEQYF
D: TRBD1
V: TRBV19
size: few
J: TRBJ2-7

DNA: TGTGCCAGTAGGACCGGGACAGGGGGCTCAGGGCAGCCCCAGCATTTT
CDR3: CASRTGTGGSGQPQHF
D: TRBD1
V: TRBV19
size: once
J: TRBJ1-5

DNA: TGTGCCAGCAGCCCCGCGTCCGGGGTAGAGACCCAGTACTTC
CDR3: CASSPASGVETQYF
D: NA
V: TRBV7-9
size: NA
J: TRBJ2-5

DNA: TGTGCCAGCTCACCACGGGCGGGAGTCAGGACCGGGGAGCTGTTTTTT
CDR3: CASSPRAGVRTGELFF
D: TRBD2
V: TRBV18
size: NA
J: TRBJ2-2

DNA: TGTGCCAGCAGCCAAGATACGCCAAGCCGGGACGGCTATGGCTACACCTTC
CDR3: CASSQDTPSRDGYGYTF
D: NA
V: TRBV3-1/TRBV3-2
size: NA
J: TRBJ1-2

DNA: TGTGCCAGCAGCGGAGACAGCTACGAGCAGTACTTC
CDR3: CASSGDSYEQYF
D: NA
V: TRBV11-2
size: NA
J: TRBJ2-7

DNA: TGTGCCAGCAGTAGGCCGGCCCAAGAGACCCAGTACTTC
CDR3: CASSRPAQETQYF
D: NA
V: TRBV6-2/TRBV6-3
size: NA
J: TRBJ2-5

DNA: TGTGCCATCAGTGAGTCGATCGGTGCCCCTGGGGCCAACGTCCTGACTTTC
CDR3: CAISESIGAPGANVLTF
D: NA
V: TRBV10-3
size: NA
J: TRBJ2-6

DNA: TGCGCCAGCTTTCGGAGGTATGGCTACACCTTC
CDR3: CASFRRYGYTF
D: NA
V: TRBV5-1
size: NA
J: TRBJ1-2

DNA: TGTGCCAGCAGCTCGGTCACAGGTTTGAACACTGAAGCTTTCTTT
CDR3: CASSSVTGLNTEAFF
D: NA
V: TRBV5-6
size: NA
J: TRBJ1-1

DNA: TGTGCCAGTAGTATAAGGGGAGTGGGAGGACAGACTGAAGCTTTCTTT
CDR3: CASSIRGVGGQTEAFF
D: NA
V: TRBV19
size: NA
J: TRBJ1-1

DNA: TGTGCCATCAGTGAGTCTGGGCCGAGGAATTTCATAGGTGGCTACACCTTC
CDR3: CAISESGPRNFIGGYTF
D: NA
V: TRBV10-3
size: NA
J: TRBJ1-2

DNA: TGTGCCAGCAGCCTGACACTGGTGCACACTGAAGCTTTCTTT
CDR3: CASSLTLVHTEAFF
D: NA
V: TRBV2
size: few
J: TRBJ1-1

DNA: TGCGCCAGCAGCCAAGAACTTACTAGCGGGGGATCCTACGAGCAGTACTTC
CDR3: CASSQELTSGGSYEQYF
D: TRBD2
V: TRBV4-3
size: NA
J: TRBJ2-7

DNA: TGCGCCAGCAGCTTTATACCGACAGGACAGAACACTGAAGCTTTCTTT
CDR3: CASSFIPTGQNTEAFF
D: NA
V: TRBV5-1
size: NA
J: TRBJ1-1

DNA: TGTGCCAGCAGCCTCCAGACAGGGTACACTGAAGCTTTCTTT
CDR3: CASSLQTGYTEAFF
D: TRBD1
V: TRBV7-2
size: few
J: TRBJ1-1

DNA: TGCGCCAGCAGATCCACCGACAGGGGAGAAGGTGGCTACACCTTC
CDR3: CASRSTDRGEGGYTF
D: TRBD1
V: TRBV5-1
size: NA
J: TRBJ1-2

DNA: TGTGCCAGCAGCTCCGGGACAGGGAACTATGGCTACACCTTC
CDR3: CASSSGTGNYGYTF
D: TRBD1
V: TRBV7-2
size: NA
J: TRBJ1-2

DNA: TGTGCCTGGAGTCGAAGGGTATCGGCTAATGAAAAACTGTTTTTT
CDR3: CAWSRRVSANEKLFF
D: NA
V: TRBV30
size: NA
J: TRBJ1-4

DNA: TGTGCCAGCGCTAGAGGTCATAGCAATCAGCCCCAGCATTTT
CDR3: CASARGHSNQPQHF
D: NA
V: TRBV2
size: NA
J: TRBJ1-5

DNA: TGTGCTAGCAGGGCCGGGACAGCGAACACCGGGGAGCTGTTTTTT
CDR3: CASRAGTANTGELFF
D: TRBD1
V: TRBV7-7
size: NA
J: TRBJ2-2

DNA: TGTGCCAGCAGGTTACAGGGGGCAACTGGAAACACCATATATTTT
CDR3: CASRLQGATGNTIYF
D: TRBD1
V: TRBV6-5
size: NA
J: TRBJ1-3

DNA: TGCGCCAGCAGCCAGACGAGTGTCTACGAGCAGTACTTC
CDR3: CASSQTSVYEQYF
D: NA
V: TRBV5-1
size: NA
J: TRBJ2-7

DNA: TGTGCCAGTCAGGGACGGCGTAATGAAAAACTGTTTTTT
CDR3: CASQGRRNEKLFF
D: NA
V: TRBV2
size: NA
J: TRBJ1-4

DNA: TGCGCCAGCAGCACCGGACAGGGGATCATGAACACTGAAGCTTTCTTT
CDR3: CASSTGQGIMNTEAFF
D: TRBD1
V: TRBV5-1
size: NA
J: TRBJ1-1

DNA: TGCGCCAGCAGCTTGGACGGGAACTACGAGCAGTACTTC
CDR3: CASSLDGNYEQYF
D: NA
V: TRBV5-1
size: few
J: TRBJ2-7

DNA: TGTGCCAGCAGCGTAGGGCCGGAGGGCTACAATGAGCAGTTCTTC
CDR3: CASSVGPEGYNEQFF
D: NA
V: TRBV9
size: NA
J: TRBJ2-1

DNA: TGTGCCAGCAGTTATGTCGGTGGGCACTCAGATACGCAGTATTTT
CDR3: CASSYVGGHSDTQYF
D: NA
V: TRBV6-5
size: NA
J: TRBJ2-3

DNA: TGTGCCAGCAGCCCCCGGTGGAGCTCTGGAAACACCATATATTTT
CDR3: CASSPRWSSGNTIYF
D: NA
V: TRBV7-2
size: NA
J: TRBJ1-3

DNA: TGTGCCAGCAGCTTAGATGAGGGTAGCTACAATGAGCAGTTCTTC
CDR3: CASSLDEGSYNEQFF
D: NA
V: TRBV11-2
size: NA
J: TRBJ2-1

DNA: TGTGCCAGCAGCCTCGGCCCGGGTAACAATCAGCCCCAGCATTTT
CDR3: CASSLGPGNNQPQHF
D: NA
V: TRBV7-2
size: few
J: TRBJ1-5

DNA: TGTGCCAGCAGCTGGGGACAGGGGGCGATCTATGGCTACACCTTC
CDR3: CASSWGQGAIYGYTF
D: TRBD1
V: TRBV7-9
size: NA
J: TRBJ1-2

DNA: TGTGCCAGCAGCCAAGATGAGGGCCTGAACACTGAAGCTTTCTTT
CDR3: CASSQDEGLNTEAFF
D: NA
V: TRBV14
size: NA
J: TRBJ1-1

DNA: TGTGCCAGCAGCGTAGATCCGGGAGGAATCGGCAATGAGCAGTTCTTC
CDR3: CASSVDPGGIGNEQFF
D: TRBD2
V: TRBV9
size: NA
J: TRBJ2-1

DNA: TGTGCCAGCAGCCAATCCGGGACACAGAACACTGAAGCTTTCTTT
CDR3: CASSQSGTQNTEAFF
D: NA
V: TRBV4-2
size: once
J: TRBJ1-1

DNA: TGTGCCAGCAGTCCCGGACAGGGGGCGTCCCCTTACGAGCAGTACTTC
CDR3: CASSPGQGASPYEQYF
D: TRBD1
V: TRBV7-9
size: few
J: TRBJ2-7

DNA: TGTGCCAGCTCACCTATCTACGGGACTGAAGCTTTCTTT
CDR3: CASSPIYGTEAFF
D: NA
V: TRBV18
size: NA
J: TRBJ1-1

DNA: TGTGCCAGCAGCCTTTATTCCCCAGGGACCCTCGCCTACGAGCAGTACTTC
CDR3: CASSLYSPGTLAYEQYF
D: NA
V: TRBV28
size: NA
J: TRBJ2-7

DNA: TGTGCCAGCAGTGAACAGGGTCATGGCTACACCTTC
CDR3: CASSEQGHGYTF
D: NA
V: TRBV2
size: NA
J: TRBJ1-2